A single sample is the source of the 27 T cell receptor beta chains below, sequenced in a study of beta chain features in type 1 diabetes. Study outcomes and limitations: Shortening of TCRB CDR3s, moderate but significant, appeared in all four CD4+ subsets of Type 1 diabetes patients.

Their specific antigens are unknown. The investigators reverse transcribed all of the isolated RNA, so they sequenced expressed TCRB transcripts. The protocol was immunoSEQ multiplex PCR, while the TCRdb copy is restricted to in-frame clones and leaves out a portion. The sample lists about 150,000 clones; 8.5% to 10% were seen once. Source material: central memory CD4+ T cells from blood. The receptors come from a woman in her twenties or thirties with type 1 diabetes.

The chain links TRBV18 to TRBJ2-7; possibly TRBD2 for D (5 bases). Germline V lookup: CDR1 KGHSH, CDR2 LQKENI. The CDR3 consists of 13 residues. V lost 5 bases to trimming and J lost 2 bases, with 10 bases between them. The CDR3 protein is CASSTLETYEQYF. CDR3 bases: TGTGCCAGCTCAACACTAGAAACCTACGAGCAGTACTTC.

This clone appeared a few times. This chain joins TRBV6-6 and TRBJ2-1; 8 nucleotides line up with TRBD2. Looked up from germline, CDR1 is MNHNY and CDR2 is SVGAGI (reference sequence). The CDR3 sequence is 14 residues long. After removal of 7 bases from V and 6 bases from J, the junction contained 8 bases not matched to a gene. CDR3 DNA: TGTGCCAGCACCAAAGCGGGAGACTCCAATGAGCAGTTCTTC. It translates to CASTKAGDSNEQFF.

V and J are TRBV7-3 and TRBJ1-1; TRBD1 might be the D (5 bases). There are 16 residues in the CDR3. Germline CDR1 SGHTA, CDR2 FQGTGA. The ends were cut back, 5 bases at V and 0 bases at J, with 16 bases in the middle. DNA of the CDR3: TGTGCCAGCAGCATCTCGAGACAGCTCATGAACACTGAAGCTTTCTTT. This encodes CASSISRQLMNTEAFF.

The CDR3 region is CASSKQGAGELFF. CDR3 DNA sequence: TGTGCCAGCTCCAAACAGGGGGCCGGGGAGCTGTTTTTT. V gene TRBV25-1 combines with J gene TRBJ2-2; 8 bases agree with TRBD1. Per the germline V gene, CDR1 is MGHDK and CDR2 is SYGVNS. The CDR3 has 13 residues. V trimming: 8 bases; J trimming: 6 bases; junction bases outside the gene matches: 5. Full variable domain (rest looked up from reference TRBV25-1 and TRBJ2-2): EADIYQTPRYLVIGTGKKITLECSQTMGHDKMYWYQQDPGMELHLIHYSYGVNSTEKGDLSSESTVSRIRTEHFPLTLESARPSHTSQYLCASSKQGAGELFFGEGSRLTVL.

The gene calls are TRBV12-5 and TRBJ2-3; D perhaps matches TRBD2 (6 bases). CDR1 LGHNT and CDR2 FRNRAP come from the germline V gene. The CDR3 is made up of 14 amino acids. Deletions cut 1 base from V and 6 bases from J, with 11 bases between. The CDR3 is CASGLDRGGDTQYF. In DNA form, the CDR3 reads TGTGCTAGTGGTTTGGACCGTGGGGGGGATACGCAGTATTTT.

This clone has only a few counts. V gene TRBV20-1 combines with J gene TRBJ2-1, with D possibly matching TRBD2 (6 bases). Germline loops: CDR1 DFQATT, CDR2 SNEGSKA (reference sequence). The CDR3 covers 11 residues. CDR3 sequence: CTPGVPNEQFF. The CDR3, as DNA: TGCACCCCGGGGGTCCCCAATGAGCAGTTCTTC.

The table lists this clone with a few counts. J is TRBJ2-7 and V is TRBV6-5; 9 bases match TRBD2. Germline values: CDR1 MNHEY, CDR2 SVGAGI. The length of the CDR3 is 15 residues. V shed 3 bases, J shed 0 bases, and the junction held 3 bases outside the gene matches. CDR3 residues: CASSYLAGSSYEQYF. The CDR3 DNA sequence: TGTGCCAGCAGTTATCTAGCGGGGTCCTCCTACGAGCAGTACTTC.

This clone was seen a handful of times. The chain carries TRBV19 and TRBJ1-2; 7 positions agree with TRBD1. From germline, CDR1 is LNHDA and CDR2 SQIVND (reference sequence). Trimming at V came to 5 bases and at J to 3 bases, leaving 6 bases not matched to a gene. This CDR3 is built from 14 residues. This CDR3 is CASSGRGLDYGYTF. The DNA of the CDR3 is TGTGCCAGTAGTGGTAGGGGGCTGGACTATGGCTACACCTTC. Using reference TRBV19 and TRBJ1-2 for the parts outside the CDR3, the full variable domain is DGGITQSPKYLFRKEGQNVTLSCEQNLNHDAMYWYRQDPGQGLRLIYYSQIVNDFQKGDIAEGYSVSREKKESFPLTVTSAQKNPTAFYLCASSGRGLDYGYTFGSGTRLTVV.

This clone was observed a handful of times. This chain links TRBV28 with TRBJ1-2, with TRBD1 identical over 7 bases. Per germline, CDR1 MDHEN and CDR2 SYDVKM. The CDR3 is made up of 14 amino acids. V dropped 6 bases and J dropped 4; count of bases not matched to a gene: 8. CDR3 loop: CASRIRTGAYGYTF. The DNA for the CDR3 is TGTGCCAGCAGGATCCGGACAGGAGCCTATGGCTACACCTTC.

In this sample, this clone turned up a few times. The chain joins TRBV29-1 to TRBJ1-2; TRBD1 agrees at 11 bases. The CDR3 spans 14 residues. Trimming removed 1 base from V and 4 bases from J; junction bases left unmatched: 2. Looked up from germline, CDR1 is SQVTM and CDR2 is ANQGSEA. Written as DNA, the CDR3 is TGCAGCGTTGAAGGGGGGACAGGGGGCTATGGCTACACCTTC. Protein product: CSVEGGTGGYGYTF. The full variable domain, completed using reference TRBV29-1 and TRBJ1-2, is SAVISQKPSRDICQRGTSLTIQCQVDSQVTMMFWYRQQPGQSLTLIATANQGSEATYESGFVIDKFPISRPNLTFSTLTVSNMSPEDSSIYLCSVEGGTGGYGYTFGSGTRLTVV.

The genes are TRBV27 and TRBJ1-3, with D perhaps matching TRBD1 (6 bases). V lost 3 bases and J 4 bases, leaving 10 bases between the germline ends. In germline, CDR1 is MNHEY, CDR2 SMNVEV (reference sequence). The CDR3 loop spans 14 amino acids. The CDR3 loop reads CASSFNREGNTIYF. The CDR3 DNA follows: TGTGCCAGCAGTTTTAACAGGGAAGGAAACACCATATATTTT.

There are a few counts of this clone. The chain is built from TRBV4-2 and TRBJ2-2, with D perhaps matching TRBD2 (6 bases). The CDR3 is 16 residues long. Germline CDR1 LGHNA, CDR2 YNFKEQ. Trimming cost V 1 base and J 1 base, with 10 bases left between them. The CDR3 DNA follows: TGTGCCAGCAGCCAAGTGGTTAGCGGGAACACCGGGGAGCTGTTTTTT. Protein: CASSQVVSGNTGELFF.

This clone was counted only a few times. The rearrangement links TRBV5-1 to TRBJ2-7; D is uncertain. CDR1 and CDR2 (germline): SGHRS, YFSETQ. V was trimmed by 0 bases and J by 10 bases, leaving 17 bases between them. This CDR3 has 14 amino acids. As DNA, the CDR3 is TGCGCCAGCAGCTTGGAGGTGAGGCTAGGCCCTCAGTACTTC. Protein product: CASSLEVRLGPQYF.

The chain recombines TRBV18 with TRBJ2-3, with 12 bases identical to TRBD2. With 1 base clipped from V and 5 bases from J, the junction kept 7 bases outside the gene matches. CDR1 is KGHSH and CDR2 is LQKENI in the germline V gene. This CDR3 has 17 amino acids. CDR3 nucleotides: TGTGCCAGCTCACCACGGAGACTAGCGGGAGAGGGAGATACGCAGTATTTT. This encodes CASSPRRLAGEGDTQYF. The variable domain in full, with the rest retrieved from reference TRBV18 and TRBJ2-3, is NAGVMQNPRHLVRRRGQEARLRCSPMKGHSHVYWYRQLPEEGLKFMVYLQKENIIDESGMPKERFSAEFPKEGPSILRIQQVVRGDSAAYFCASSPRRLAGEGDTQYFGPGTRLTVL.

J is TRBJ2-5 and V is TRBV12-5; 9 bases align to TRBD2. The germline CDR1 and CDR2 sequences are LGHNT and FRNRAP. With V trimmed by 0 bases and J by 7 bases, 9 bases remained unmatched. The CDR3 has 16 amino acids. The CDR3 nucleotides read TGTGCTAGTGGTTTGGTACAGATAGCGGGAGAAGGGACCCAGTACTTC. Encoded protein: CASGLVQIAGEGTQYF.

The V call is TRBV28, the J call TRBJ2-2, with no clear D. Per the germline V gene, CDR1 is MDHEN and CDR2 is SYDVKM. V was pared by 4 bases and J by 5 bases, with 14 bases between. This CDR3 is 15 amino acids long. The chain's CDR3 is CASSSRPPVTGELFF. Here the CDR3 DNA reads TGTGCCAGCAGTTCTCGCCCCCCGGTTACCGGGGAGCTGTTTTTT.

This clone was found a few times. The CDR3 nucleotides are TGTGCCAGCAGTAGGGGGCAGGACACTGAAGCTTTCTTT. It codes for CASSRGQDTEAFF. The J gene is TRBJ1-1, the V gene TRBV7-9, with 7 bases identical to TRBD1. V trimming: 6 bases; J trimming: 3 bases; junction bases outside the gene matches: 4. The length of the CDR3 is 13 residues. Germline CDR1 and CDR2: SEHNR and FQNEAQ (reference sequence).

This chain's CDR3 is CASSQGRARSYNEQFF. The CDR3 nucleotides are TGCGCCAGCAGCCAAGGGCGGGCTCGCTCCTACAATGAGCAGTTCTTC. This rearrangement joins TRBV4-1 to TRBJ2-1; the D gene is possibly TRBD2 (5 bases). CDR1 is MGHRA, CDR2 YSYEKL, per germline. The CDR3 is made up of 16 amino acids. V lost 1 base to trimming and J lost 0 bases, with 10 bases between them.

The CDR3 region is CASSFFQTSYNEQFF. The CDR3 DNA sequence: TGTGCCAGCAGCTTTTTTCAGACTAGCTACAATGAGCAGTTCTTC. The chain has TRBV5-6 and TRBJ2-1; a weak D match, TRBD2 (6 bases). Looked up from germline, CDR1 is SGHDT and CDR2 is YYEEEE. The CDR3 loop spans 15 amino acids. The V gene lost 2 bases and the J gene lost 3 bases, with 12 bases spanning the gap.

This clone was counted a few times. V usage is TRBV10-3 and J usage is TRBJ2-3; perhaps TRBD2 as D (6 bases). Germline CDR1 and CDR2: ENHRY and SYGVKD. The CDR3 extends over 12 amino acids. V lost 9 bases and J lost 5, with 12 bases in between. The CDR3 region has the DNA TGTGCCATACGGGACTGGCGAGATACGCAGTATTTT. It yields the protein CAIRDWRDTQYF.

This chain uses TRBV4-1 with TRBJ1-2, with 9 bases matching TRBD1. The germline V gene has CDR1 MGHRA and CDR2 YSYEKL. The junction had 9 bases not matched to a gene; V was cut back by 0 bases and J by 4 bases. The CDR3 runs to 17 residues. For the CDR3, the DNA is TGCGCCAGCAGCCAAGATAGGGGACAGGGTATAGGCTATGGCTACACCTTC. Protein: CASSQDRGQGIGYGYTF.

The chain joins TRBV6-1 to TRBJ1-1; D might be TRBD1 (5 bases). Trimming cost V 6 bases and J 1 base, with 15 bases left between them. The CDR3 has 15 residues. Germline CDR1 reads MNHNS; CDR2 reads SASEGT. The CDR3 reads CASRNRDWENTEAFF. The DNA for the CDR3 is TGTGCCAGCAGGAACCGGGACTGGGAGAACACTGAAGCTTTCTTT.

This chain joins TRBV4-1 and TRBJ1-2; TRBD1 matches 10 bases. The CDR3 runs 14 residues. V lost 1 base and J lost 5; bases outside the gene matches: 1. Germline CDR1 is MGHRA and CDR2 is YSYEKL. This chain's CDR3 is CASSQGDRGYGYTF. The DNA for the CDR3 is TGCGCCAGCAGCCAAGGGGACAGGGGATATGGCTACACCTTC.

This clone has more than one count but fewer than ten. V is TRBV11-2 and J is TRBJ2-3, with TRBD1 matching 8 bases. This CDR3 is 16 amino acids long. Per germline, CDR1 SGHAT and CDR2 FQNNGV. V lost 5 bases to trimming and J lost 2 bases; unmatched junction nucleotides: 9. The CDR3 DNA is TGTGCCAGCAGCACCCGACAGGGGACCTTCACAGATACGCAGTATTTT. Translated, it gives CASSTRQGTFTDTQYF.

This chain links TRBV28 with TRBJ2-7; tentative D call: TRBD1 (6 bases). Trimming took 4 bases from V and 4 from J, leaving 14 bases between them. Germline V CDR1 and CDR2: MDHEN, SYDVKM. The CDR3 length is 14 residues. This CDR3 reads CASSSGQLRYEQYF. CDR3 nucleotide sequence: TGTGCCAGCAGTTCCGGACAGCTACGATACGAGCAGTACTTC.

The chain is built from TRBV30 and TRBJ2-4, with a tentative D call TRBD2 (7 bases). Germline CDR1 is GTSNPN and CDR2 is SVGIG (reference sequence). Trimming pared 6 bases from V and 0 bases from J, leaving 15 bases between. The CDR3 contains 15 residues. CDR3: CACKRGGLAKNIQYF. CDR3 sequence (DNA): TGTGCCTGCAAGAGGGGGGGGCTAGCCAAAAACATTCAGTACTTC.

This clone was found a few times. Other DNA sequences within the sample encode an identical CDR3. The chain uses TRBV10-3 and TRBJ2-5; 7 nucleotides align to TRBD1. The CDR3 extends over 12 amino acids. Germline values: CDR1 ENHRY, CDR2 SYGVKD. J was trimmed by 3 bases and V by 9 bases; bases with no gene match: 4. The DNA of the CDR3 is TGTGCCATAAGGGACAGCAAAGAGACCCAGTACTTC. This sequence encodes CAIRDSKETQYF.